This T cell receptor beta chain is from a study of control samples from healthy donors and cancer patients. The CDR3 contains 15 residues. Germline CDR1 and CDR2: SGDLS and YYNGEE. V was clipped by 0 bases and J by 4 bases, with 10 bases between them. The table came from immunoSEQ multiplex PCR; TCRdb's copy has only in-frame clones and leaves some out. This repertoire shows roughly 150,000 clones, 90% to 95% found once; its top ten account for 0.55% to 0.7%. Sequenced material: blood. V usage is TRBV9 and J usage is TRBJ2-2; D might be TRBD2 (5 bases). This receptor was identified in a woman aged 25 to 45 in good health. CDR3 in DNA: TGTGCCAGCAGCGTAGATGTGAGGGCCACCGGGGAGCTGTTTTTT. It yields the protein CASSVDVRATGELFF. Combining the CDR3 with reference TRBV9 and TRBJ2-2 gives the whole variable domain DSGVTQTPKHLITATGQRVTLRCSPRSGDLSVYWYQQSLDQGLQFLIQYYNGEERAKGNILERFSAQQFPDLHSELNLSSLELGDSALYFCASSVDVRATGELFFGEGSRLTVL.